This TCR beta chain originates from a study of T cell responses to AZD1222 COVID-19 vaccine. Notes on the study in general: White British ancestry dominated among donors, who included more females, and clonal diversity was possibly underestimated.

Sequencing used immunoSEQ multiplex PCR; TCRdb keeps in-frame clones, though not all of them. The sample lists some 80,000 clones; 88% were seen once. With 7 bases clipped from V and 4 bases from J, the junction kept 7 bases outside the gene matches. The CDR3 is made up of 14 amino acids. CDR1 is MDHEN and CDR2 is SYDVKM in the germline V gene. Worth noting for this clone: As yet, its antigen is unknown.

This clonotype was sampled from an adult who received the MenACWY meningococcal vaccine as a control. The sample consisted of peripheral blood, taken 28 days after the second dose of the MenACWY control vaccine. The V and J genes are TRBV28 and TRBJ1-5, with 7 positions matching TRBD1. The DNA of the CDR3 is TGTGCCAGCACCGAGGGACAGCCTAATCAGCCCCAGCATTTT. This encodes CASTEGQPNQPQHF.